This T cell receptor beta chain was profiled in a study of cytomegalovirus exposure and HLA in healthy donors (dated by TCRdb to the late 2010s). Regarding the complete study: According to an earlier analysis of 587 of the donors, 150 million to 200 million T cells yielded 117 million unique TCR beta sequences and approximately 300 Gb of sequence data. The number of donors typed differed by locus, with 629-630 for A, B, C, DRB1 and DQB1, approximately 500 for DQA1, over 600 for DPA1, and 400 to 490 for DPB1. On average, around 240,000 unique TCR beta nucleotide sequences were sequenced per donor among 398 genotyped donors of the cohort, with roughly 20% of those sequences being non-productive. In a later genetic analysis, genome-wide SNP genotypes for about three fifths of the roughly 670 donors were used, and that subset was treated as a discovery cohort. Along with the 666-subject first cohort, a separate validation cohort of 120 different subjects was used. The later analysis used no new phenotypic data to find candidate immune exposures, relying instead on TCR beta sequences and their occurrence across donors. The study profiled the T cell repertoires of about 640 subjects by immunosequencing and related them to cytomegalovirus serostatus. Donor age, sex, ethnicity and CMV serostatus were compiled together with the repertoire data. Roughly 5 DR-DQ haplotypes were handled as single units for association and clustering, since linkage in the cohort was strong. HLA typing covered class I and class II loci at four-digit resolution. All discovery cohort repertoires had been generated using a single sequencing platform. An earlier analysis of roughly 580 of the donors used high-throughput TCR beta sequencing to judge whether each TCR beta V gene segment behaved as functional or pseudogenic. The genetic ancestry cluster associated with self-reported Caucasian donors included over 65% of the 398 genotyped donors. The study aimed to test whether cataloging public T cell receptors could reveal signatures of past pathogen exposure. A later analysis re-analyzed previously published TCR beta repertoires from roughly 630 donors and added high-resolution HLA genotyping to study TCR occurrence patterns. Around 300 gigabases of sequencing data and approximately 80 million unique TCR sequences were included in an early release covering 550 to 800 HLA-typed donors. To predict cytomegalovirus infection status, the study combined high-throughput TCR immunosequencing, statistical association of individual TCRs with disease status, and machine learning.

CDR1 SGDLS and CDR2 YYNGEE were looked up in the germline V gene. The CDR3 goes from the cysteine to the phenylalanine over 15 residues. Only the CDR3 portion is preserved as DNA: 45 bases, with reading frame beginning at the first base. Cut back by 3 bases and 1 base, the V and J ends lie 12 bases apart. Results the study describes overall, beyond this receptor: A later genetic analysis associated a missense DCLRE1C variant with V-gene and J-gene trimming of TCR beta chains, and an independent cohort replicated the association. CMV serostatus was the only immune exposure information available for the cohort. In a later analysis, most CMV-associated TCR beta chains were found to appear HLA-restricted, with HLA associations seemingly driven largely by CMV exposure. The classifier was reported to diagnose cytomegalovirus status with high specificity and sensitivity in both the original cohort and the validation cohort. The study gave a list of 150 to 200 TCR beta chains associated with cytomegalovirus. Because HLA typing was unavailable for some donors at each locus, only the typed subset was used in association tests. Sequencing depth was assumed to be roughly uniform across donors in the presence/absence analyses, though that assumption may not hold. In a later analysis, some 18,000 TCR beta sequences were associated with specific HLA alleles at a false discovery rate of 0.05. Most TCR sequences were seen in very few donors, while some public TCRs were found in many individuals. Only TCR beta chains were sequenced in this cohort, and the absence of alpha or paired-chain data limited detectable features. Linkage disequilibrium might explain the correlated functional status among segregating V segments, but an unknown experimental factor could not be excluded. In a later analysis, several top co-occurrence clusters were reported to appear linked to parvovirus B19, influenza, CMV and Epstein-Barr virus. In a later analysis, HLA-associated TCR beta chains showed more clonal expansion and lower generation probabilities than non-associated chains that were equally common. According to a later analysis, TCR association rates differed among HLA loci, with DRB1 alleles showing the most associated TCRs and HLA-C alleles showing the fewest. An earlier analysis of around 500 of the donors showed that most TCR beta V segments appeared in productive rearrangements either about 87% or about 30% of the time, which broadly matched IMGT annotations. A further reported finding was that TCR beta sequences accurately predicted the HLA-A and HLA-B alleles for most subjects in the first cohort. A cluster of highly shared sequence variants was judged likely to be a technical artifact of the sequencing pipeline. When HLA alleles, especially DR and DQ, strongly co-occurred, TCR associations were difficult to assign to individual alleles. Some IMGT-functional V segments, including TRBV6-2 and TRBV6-3, could not be distinguished by the 87-base-pair reads and were therefore excluded. The authors suggested that the approach could potentially be generalized to other disease states and immunological phenotypes. In a later genetic analysis, fewer N-insertions in productive TCRs were reported among donors in an Asian-associated ancestry cluster than the roughly 700-donor mean. Because counts were too low, fewer than 20 rarely observed V segments, including chromosome 9 orphons, were excluded from the earlier analysis of under 650 of the donors. In vitro tests confirmed that a few of the cytomegalovirus-associated TCR beta chains recognize cytomegalovirus antigens.

Turning to this clone: Its target antigen remains unknown. Qualities for individual bases were not recorded, and no much larger clone is one base off.

The cohort consisted of hundreds of healthy bone marrow donors. Cohort members were all nominally healthy when sampled, although unrecorded immune exposures were likely present. The donor tested CMV seropositive, placing the donor among the 290 or so seropositive members of the cohort. Every donor gave a peripheral blood sample, and the peripheral blood mononuclear cells from that sample were used for TCR beta sequencing. Genomic DNA extraction from the blood cell samples was performed with the Qiagen DNeasy Blood Extraction Kit. The library was made by the immunoSEQ multiplex PCR assay. For the multiplex PCR, a mixture combining 60 forward primers for TCR Vbeta segments and 13 reverse primers for TCR Jbeta segments was used. A multiplex PCR assay on genomic DNA amplified the CDR3 region of rearranged TCR beta genes. Amplified TCR beta libraries were sequenced as 87-base-pair reads on the Illumina HiSeq System. In the authors' own workflow: Across the 666 repertoires, a later analysis counted tens of millions of unique TCR beta chains, roughly 11 million of which were shared by at least two donors. To remove PCR and sequencing errors, raw reads were error-corrected and collapsed into unique sequences using a nearest-neighbor algorithm that merged closely related sequences. CDR3 sequences were aligned to IMGT reference sequences to assign V, D and J gene segments. Each retained sequence needed at least a six-nucleotide match to both a V gene segment and a J gene segment. Rearrangements were classified as productive when the CDR3 lacked stop codons and remained in frame with V and J, and all other rearrangements were classified as non-productive. Following IMGT convention, CDR3 was defined as the stretch from the second conserved V-encoded cysteine to the conserved J-encoded phenylalanine. The earlier analysis of about 500 of the donors excluded sequences that lacked an unambiguous match to a single V gene segment. In an earlier analysis of 450 to 750 of the donors, a V segment was called functional when productive rearrangements were above 56.7%, and segregating when the standard deviation between donors exceeded 5%. A statistical classification framework was developed to diagnose cytomegalovirus status using the catalog of TCR beta chain sequences. In a later analysis, TCR nucleotide sequences were compared against IMGT/GENE-DB human TR gene sequences so that V and J genes could be assigned. A later analysis assigned CDR3 sequences and most-parsimonious VDJ recombination scenarios with the TCRdist pipeline. In a later analysis, each TCR beta chain was defined by its CDR3 amino acid sequence together with its V-gene family, and reads lacking a unique V-gene family were excluded. To address suspected cross-contamination and a sequencing artifact, a later analysis removed 450 to 700 highly shared, low-generation-probability nucleotide sequences. A later analysis calculated a clonal expansion index for each public chain from normalized within-repertoire ranks of inferred template counts. Generation probabilities in a later analysis came from a VDJ recombination model fitted to out-of-frame rearrangements, and those results were checked against IGoR. In a later analysis, hypergeometric tests were used to score TCR-TCR, TCR-HLA and TCR-CMV co-occurrence, with a repertoire-size bias correction applied to TCR pairs. False discovery rates were estimated in a later analysis by permuting HLA or CMV assignments 20 times. In a later analysis, co-occurring TCRs were grouped using DBSCAN, and TCRdist sequence similarity was added for clustering within HLA-allele-positive subsets. Repertoires with fewer than 30,000 or more than 120,000 public chains, plus five repertoires with anomalous nucleotide sharing, were excluded from co-occurrence clustering. As stored in TCRdb, this immuneACCESS dataset retains in-frame rearrangements with V and J assigned. A fraction of the clones does not appear; measured against another copy, unresolved V genes explain less than half of the discrepancy, and the remainder lacks a known reason. V and J calls and clone size come straight from that table; D and trimming were deduced from the DNA. The sample yields 100,000 to 150,000 clones; about 81% were counted once. The top ten hold 5.9% of the sample.

Sequenced material: PBMCs. The chain is made from TRBV9 and TRBJ2-3; TRBD2 could be the D gene, as 5 bases match. The receptor was isolated from a woman between 35 and 50 years old in good health and CMV-seropositive. The CDR3 corresponds to CASSGNLGGTDTQYF. The base sequence is TGTGCCAGCAGCGGGAACCTGGGAGGCACAGATACGCAGTATTTT.